This TCR beta chain was sequenced for a study of metastatic and nonmetastatic thyroid tumors. For the study at large: Across blood and tumor or nodule tissue, repertoires from malignant and benign thyroid patients were compared with one another.

In the original processing: A classifier for distant metastasis in papillary thyroid cancer was constructed using CDR3 differences observed across clinicopathological groups. Via MiXCR, TCRdb re-called the PCR reads. TCRdb, rather than the study authors, made the V and J calls. The profile shows around 12,000 clones, around a quarter of them singletons. No treatment had been given to any patient before thyroid surgery. Findings and caveats of the study: Benign nodules reportedly had significantly lower TCR beta diversity than malignant thyroid tumors in blood and tumor.

As for this clone: Its antigen is not identified.

Sequencing was carried out using tumor tissue. The source is a female donor with papillary thyroid cancer or a benign thyroid nodule (not recorded which). Some clones in this sample may be carry-over from other donors' samples.

For the CDR3, the DNA is TGTGCCATCAGTGGGGACCCAGGGACCTATGGCTACACCTTC. Its translation is CAISGDPGTYGYTF. J is TRBJ1-2 and V is TRBV10-3; perhaps TRBD1 as D (5 bases). The germline gives CDR1 ENHRY, CDR2 SYGVKD. The CDR3 has 14 amino acids. V dropped 4 bases and J dropped 4 bases, with 13 bases sitting between them.